This T cell receptor beta chain was identified in a study of monozygotic twins with cystic fibrosis. This table comes from immunoSEQ multiplex PCR, and its TCRdb copy is limited to in-frame clones, with some not included. Of more than 11,000 clones listed, approximately 92% were seen once; the top ten hold 0.65% to 0.8%. With 1 base removed from V and 3 bases from J, the gap between germline ends came to 19 bases. From germline, CDR1 is MDHEN and CDR2 SYDVKM. This CDR3 is built from 18 residues. The V call is TRBV28, the J call TRBJ2-1; TRBD2 is a possible D gene (6 bases). The sequenced sample was blood. This sequence was found in a boy between 10 and 17 years old with cystic fibrosis. Here the CDR3 reads CASSLSVQAGPNYNEQFF. The CDR3 DNA follows: TGTGCCAGCAGTTTATCCGTCCAGGCGGGGCCCAACTACAATGAGCAGTTCTTC.